The next 8 T cell receptor beta chains were all read from a single sample in a study of blood T cell repertoires in COVID-19. The table came from immunoSEQ multiplex PCR; TCRdb's copy has only in-frame clones and leaves some out. Among about 220,000 clones listed, about 90% were seen once. Sequenced: peripheral blood. These receptors all come from a man between 35 and 55 years old with active or convalescent COVID-19.

The chain combines TRBV5-1 with TRBJ2-3; 8 bases are a match to TRBD1. Unmatched junction bases numbered 8, after V lost 4 bases and J lost 4 bases. CDR3 length: 15 residues. Germline CDR1 reads SGHRS; CDR2 reads YFSETQ. CDR3 DNA: TGCGCCAGCAGCATAGGACAGGGCCGGCCAGATACGCAGTATTTT. It specifies CASSIGQGRPDTQYF.

The chain couples TRBV3-1 (or the pseudogene TRBV3-2) to TRBJ2-1; TRBD2 matches 7 bases. The V gene end was trimmed by 0 bases and the J gene end by 4 bases; junction bases not matched to a gene: 3. Per the germline V gene, CDR1 is LGHDT and CDR2 is YNNKEL (reference sequence). CDR3 length equals 15 residues. The CDR3 loop reads CASSQETGGYNEQFF. DNA for the CDR3: TGTGCCAGCAGCCAAGAAACGGGGGGATACAATGAGCAGTTCTTC.

In DNA form, the CDR3 reads TGTGCCAGCAGTTTACGACGGCAGGGATTAGAAGCTTTCTTT. Residues: CASSLRRQGLEAFF. The rearrangement uses TRBV27 and TRBJ1-1; weak D call: TRBD1 (5 bases). CDR1 and CDR2 (germline): MNHEY, SMNVEV (reference sequence). This CDR3 region has 14 residues. Trimming left V 2 bases short and J 8 bases short, with 15 bases between.

As to this clone: An end of the junction differs from the germline gene, which may be a read error. The CDR3 region has the DNA TGTGCCTGGAGTGTAATTTCGGGGGACCCAATTCGCTTC. It codes for CAWSVISGDPIRF. This sequence joins TRBV30 and TRBJ2-7, with D perhaps TRBD2 (6 bases). Germline V CDR1 and CDR2: GTSNPN, SVGIG (reference sequence). There are 13 residues in the CDR3.

This chain links TRBV19 with TRBJ1-1, with TRBD1 matching over 7 bases. V shed 3 bases, J shed 6 bases, and the junction held 4 bases outside the gene matches. Germline loops: CDR1 LNHDA, CDR2 SQIVND (reference sequence). This CDR3 has 13 amino acids. Here the CDR3 DNA reads TGTGCCAGTAGTATGACAGGGAGCGCTGAAGCTTTCTTT. Translating it yields CASSMTGSAEAFF.

The rearrangement links TRBV11-2 to TRBJ2-5; 9 bases match TRBD1. This CDR3 comprises 15 residues. Germline V gene lookup returns CDR1 SGHAT and CDR2 FQNNGV. The ends lost 0 bases at V and 9 bases at J; junction bases unmatched: 8. The CDR3 nucleotides are TGTGCCAGCAGCTTAGACGGGACAGGGCTAGGGGCCCAGTACTTC. Translated: CASSLDGTGLGAQYF.

The V call is TRBV3-1 (or the pseudogene TRBV3-2), the J call TRBJ2-5; D might be TRBD2 (6 bases). This CDR3 region has 15 residues. Between the trimmed V and J ends, which lost 3 bases and 4 bases, there was a span of 15 bases. From germline, CDR1 is LGHDT and CDR2 YNNKEL (reference sequence). The CDR3 region is CASSQLREEGETQYF. CDR3 DNA sequence: TGTGCCAGCAGCCAGCTAAGGGAGGAGGGAGAGACCCAGTACTTC.

V usage is TRBV12-3 or TRBV12-4 and J usage is TRBJ1-1; a weak D match, TRBD1 (6 bases). This CDR3 contains 13 residues. V dropped 5 bases and J dropped 6 bases, with 13 bases sitting between them. The CDR3 nucleotides are TGTGCCAGCAGTACCCGGGGGGCCTCTGAAGCTTTCTTT. Translated: CASSTRGASEAFF.